This TCR beta chain was sequenced during a study of T cells after yellow fever vaccination (dated by TCRdb to about 2019). Looking at the study overall: Libraries from fractions with low cell numbers were prepared with the SMART-Seq v4 Ultra Low Input RNA kit. To track T-cell clones before and after primary and booster YFV17D yellow fever vaccination, bulk TCR alpha and beta repertoires were sequenced longitudinally. Two healthy male donors made up the cohort, one aged 18 to 30 years and the other aged 30 to 40 years. Blood was drawn at multiple timepoints before and after primary and secondary immunization, with bulk PBMC replicates and cell subsets isolated.

The treatment or condition label on this specimen signifies: live attenuated yellow fever vaccine strain. At each blood-draw timepoint, two biological replicates of bulk PBMCs were obtained. A standard Ficoll-Paque protocol was used to isolate PBMCs from peripheral blood. TriZol was used to extract RNA from bulk PBMCs, CD4 and CD8 fractions, and dextramer-positive and dextramer-negative fractions. Beyond this particular receptor, the publication reports: Compared with the primary T-cell response, the secondary T-cell response was weaker but faster, peaking on day 5 rather than day 15. After the booster, most of the clones that had expanded following primary vaccination were detected again (roughly 97% of CD4 and 80% to 90% of CD8), which suggests that memory was broadly maintained. The study included only two donors, which limits how far the findings can be generalized. A small share of clonotypes was detected in both CD4 and CD8 compartments, with the overlap likely arising from convergent recombination. Computational filtering was required because FACS-sorted repertoires could contain abundant contaminating clonotypes from the bulk population.

This clonotype was counted between two and nine times. The target of this receptor is not known. No much larger clone is present one base from it, and per-base qualities are unavailable. The CDR3 measures 11 amino acids from cysteine to valine. The read is trimmed to its CDR3 DNA, 33 bases read in frame from base 1. The germline V gene yields MGHRA for CDR1 and YSYEKL for CDR2. Instrument on record: Illumina NovaSeq 6000. TCR cDNA was made using 5'RACE template switching, a step that added a universal primer site and unique molecular identifiers. cDNA synthesis was primed from both the TCR alpha and TCR beta constant segments. Library amplification involved two PCR steps, and the second step added sample barcodes and sequencing adapters. Sequencing of libraries was performed on Illumina HiSeq 2500 (2x100 bp) or NovaSeq (2x150 bp). The authors' analysis ran thus. Reads were demultiplexed and collapsed into UMI consensus sequences with MIGEC, and V(D)J alignment was performed with MiXCR. Vaccine-responding clonotypes were identified with edgeR using replicate PBMC samples, with FDR below 0.01 and a log2 fold change above 5 up to day 15 being required. Each bulk clonotype was labeled CD4 or CD8 based on which sequenced repertoire, CD4 or CD8, contained the clonotype at higher abundance. TCRdb ran its own pipeline on the public reads, namely fastp trimming at Q25 and MiXCR clone calling, and kept in-frame beta chains. Rows with one shared CDR3 protein collapse into an entry with the most common genes and DNA. In this record, the V and J calls reflect TCRdb's handling and not the investigators' own analysis. This sample lists under 500,000 distinct CDR3 sequences; roughly 20% were detected once. The ten most abundant clones make up 15% to 20% of the sample.

This clonotype originated in a man aged 18 to 29 who received the YFV17D yellow fever vaccine. Sequencing was performed on PBMCs, taken before the yellow fever booster vaccination. The V and J segments used are TRBV4-1 and TRBJ2-7; no D gene call is confident. The nucleotide sequence is TGCGTCAGCCCTCCCCACTACGAGCAGTACGTC. It is translated as CVSPPHYEQYV.